This T cell receptor beta chain was documented in a study of T cell repertoires in cytomegalovirus infection. Study-wide points: HLA-C-restricted CMV-specific TCR beta clonotypes prevailed in the ex vivo response.

TCRdb re-called the reads through MiXCR, storing one row per CDR3 protein. In the table there are some 150,000 distinct CDR3 sequences, roughly 6% of which are singletons. The germline gives CDR1 SEHNR, CDR2 FQNEAQ (reference sequence). Trimming took 5 bases from V and 3 from J, leaving 13 bases between them. This CDR3 is 14 amino acids long. This clonotype showed up just a few times. Its matching antigen is unknown. Sequencing input: PBMCs. This TCR was sampled from a human donor in good health (CMV status not recorded). Some clones in this sample may be carry-over from other donors' samples. The V call is TRBV7-9, the J call TRBJ1-1, with D possibly being TRBD1 (5 bases). The DNA of the CDR3 is TGTGCCAGCAGCCCGCGGGGGAGTCACACTGAAGCTTTCTTT. Residues: CASSPRGSHTEAFF.